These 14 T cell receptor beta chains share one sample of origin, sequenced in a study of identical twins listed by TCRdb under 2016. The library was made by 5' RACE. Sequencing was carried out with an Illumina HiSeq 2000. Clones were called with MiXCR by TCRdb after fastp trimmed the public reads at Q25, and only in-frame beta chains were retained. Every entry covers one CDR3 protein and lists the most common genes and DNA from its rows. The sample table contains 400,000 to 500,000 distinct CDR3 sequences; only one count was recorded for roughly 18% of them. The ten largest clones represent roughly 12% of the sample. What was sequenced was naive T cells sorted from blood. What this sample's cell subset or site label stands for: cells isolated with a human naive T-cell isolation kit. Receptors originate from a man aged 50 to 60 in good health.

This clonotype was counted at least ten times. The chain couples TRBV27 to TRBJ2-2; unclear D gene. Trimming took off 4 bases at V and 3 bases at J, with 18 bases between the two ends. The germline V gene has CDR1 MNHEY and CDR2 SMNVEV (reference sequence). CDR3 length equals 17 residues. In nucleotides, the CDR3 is TGTGCCAGCAGTTCCCCGGGCGTATGGCCATACACCGGGGAGCTGTTTTTT. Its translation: CASSSPGVWPYTGELFF.

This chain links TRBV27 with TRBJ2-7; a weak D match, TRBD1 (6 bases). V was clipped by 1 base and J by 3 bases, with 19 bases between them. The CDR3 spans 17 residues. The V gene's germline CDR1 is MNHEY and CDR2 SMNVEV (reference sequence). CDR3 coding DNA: TGTGCCAGCAGTTTATTGTTGGGGGCTGGGCAGGGCTACGAGCAGTACTTC. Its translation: CASSLLLGAGQGYEQYF.

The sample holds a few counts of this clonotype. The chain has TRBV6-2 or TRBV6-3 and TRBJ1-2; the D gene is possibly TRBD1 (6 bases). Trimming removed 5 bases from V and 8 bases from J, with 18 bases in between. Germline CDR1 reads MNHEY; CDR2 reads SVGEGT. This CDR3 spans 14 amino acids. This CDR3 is CASSKTGTPKGYTF. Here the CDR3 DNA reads TGTGCCAGCAGTAAAACCGGGACACCTAAGGGCTACACCTTC.

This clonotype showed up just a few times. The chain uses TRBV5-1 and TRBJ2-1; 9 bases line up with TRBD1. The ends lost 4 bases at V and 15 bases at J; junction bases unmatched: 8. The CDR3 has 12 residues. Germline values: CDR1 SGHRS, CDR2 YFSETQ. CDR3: CASSTQDRGPFF. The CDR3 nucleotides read TGCGCCAGCAGCACCCAGGACAGGGGCCCGTTCTTC.

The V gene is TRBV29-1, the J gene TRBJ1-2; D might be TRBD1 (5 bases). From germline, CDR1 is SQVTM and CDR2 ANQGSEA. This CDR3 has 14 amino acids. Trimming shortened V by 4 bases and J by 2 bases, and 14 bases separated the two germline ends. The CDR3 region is CSVVGSGPNYGYTF. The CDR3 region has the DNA TGCAGCGTTGTGGGGTCAGGGCCGAACTATGGCTACACCTTC.

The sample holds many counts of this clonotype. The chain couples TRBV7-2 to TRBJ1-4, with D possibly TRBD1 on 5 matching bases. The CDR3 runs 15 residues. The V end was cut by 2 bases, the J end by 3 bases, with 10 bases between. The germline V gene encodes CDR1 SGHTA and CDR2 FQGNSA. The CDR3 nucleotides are TGTGCCAGCAGCTTATGGGGGGGGGCTAATGAAAAACTGTTTTTT. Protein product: CASSLWGGANEKLFF.

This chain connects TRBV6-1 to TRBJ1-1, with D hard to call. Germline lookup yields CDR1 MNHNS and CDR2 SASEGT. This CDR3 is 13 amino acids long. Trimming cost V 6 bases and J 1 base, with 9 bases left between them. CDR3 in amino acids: CASSAGPNTEAFF. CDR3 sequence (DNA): TGTGCCAGCAGCGCCGGACCGAACACTGAAGCTTTCTTT.

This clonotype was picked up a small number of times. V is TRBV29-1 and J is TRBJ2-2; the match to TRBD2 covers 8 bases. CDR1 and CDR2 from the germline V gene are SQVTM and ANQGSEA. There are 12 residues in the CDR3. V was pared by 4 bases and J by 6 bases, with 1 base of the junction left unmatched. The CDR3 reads CSVVGGAGELFF. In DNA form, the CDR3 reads TGCAGCGTTGTCGGGGGGGCCGGGGAGCTGTTTTTT.

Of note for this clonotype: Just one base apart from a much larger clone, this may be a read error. The CDR3 region is CASSQGWPKRETHYF. CDR3 bases: TGCGCCAGCAGCCAAGGTTGGCCAAAGAGAGAGACCCACTACTTC. This chain connects TRBV4-1 to TRBJ2-5; D ambiguous. The CDR3 has 15 residues. The germline gives CDR1 MGHRA, CDR2 YSYEKL.

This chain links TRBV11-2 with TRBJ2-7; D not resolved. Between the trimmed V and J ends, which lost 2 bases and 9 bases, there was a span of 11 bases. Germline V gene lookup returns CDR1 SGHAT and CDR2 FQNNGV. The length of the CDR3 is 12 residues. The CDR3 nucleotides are TGTGCCAGCAGCTTAAACAGTGACGGGCAGTACTTC. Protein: CASSLNSDGQYF. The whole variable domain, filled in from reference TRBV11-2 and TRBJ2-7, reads EAGVAQSPRYKIIEKRQSVAFWCNPISGHATLYWYQQILGQGPKLLIQFQNNGVVDDSQLPKDRFSAERLKGVDSTLKIQPAKLEDSAVYLCASSLNSDGQYFGPGTRLTVT.

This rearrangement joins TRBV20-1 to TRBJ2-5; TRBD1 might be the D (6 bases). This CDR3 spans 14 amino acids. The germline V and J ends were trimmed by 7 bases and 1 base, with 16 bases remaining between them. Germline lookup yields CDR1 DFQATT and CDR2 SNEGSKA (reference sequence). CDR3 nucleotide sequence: TGCAGTGTATCGAGGGGGACCGCCCAAGAGACCCAGTACTTC. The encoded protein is CSVSRGTAQETQYF.

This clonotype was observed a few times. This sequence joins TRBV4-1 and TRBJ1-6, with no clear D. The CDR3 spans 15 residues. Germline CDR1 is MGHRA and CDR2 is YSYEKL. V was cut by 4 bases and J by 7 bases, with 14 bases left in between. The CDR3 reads CASSLDDGENSPLHF. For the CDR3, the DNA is TGCGCCAGCAGCCTCGACGACGGGGAGAATTCACCCCTCCACTTT.

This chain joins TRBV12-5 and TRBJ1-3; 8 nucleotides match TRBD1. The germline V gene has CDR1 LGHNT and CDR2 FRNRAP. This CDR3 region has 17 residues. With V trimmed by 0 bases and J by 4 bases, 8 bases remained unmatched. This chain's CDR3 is CASGLVQPGGEGNTIYF. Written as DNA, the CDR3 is TGTGCTAGTGGTTTGGTACAGCCAGGGGGCGAGGGAAACACCATATATTTT.

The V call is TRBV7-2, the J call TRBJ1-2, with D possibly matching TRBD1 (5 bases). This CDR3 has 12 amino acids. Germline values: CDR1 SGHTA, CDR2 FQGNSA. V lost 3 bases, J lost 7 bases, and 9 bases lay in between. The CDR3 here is CASSLAQVGYTF. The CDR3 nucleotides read TGTGCCAGCAGCTTGGCACAGGTTGGCTACACCTTC. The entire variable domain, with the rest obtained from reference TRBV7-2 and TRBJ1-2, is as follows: GAGVSQSPSNKVTEKGKDVELRCDPISGHTALYWYRQSLGQGLEFLIYFQGNSAPDKSGLPSDRFSAERTGGSVSTLTIQRTQQEDSAVYLCASSLAQVGYTFGSGTRLTVV.